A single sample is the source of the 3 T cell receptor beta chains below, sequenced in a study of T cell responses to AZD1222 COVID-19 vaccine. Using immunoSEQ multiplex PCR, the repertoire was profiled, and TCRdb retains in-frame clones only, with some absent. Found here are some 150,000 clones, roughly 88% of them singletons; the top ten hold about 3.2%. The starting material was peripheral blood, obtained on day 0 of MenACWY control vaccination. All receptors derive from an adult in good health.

The CDR3 region has the DNA TGTGCCAGCAGATACTACATGGAAAGTGAAGCTTTCTTT. It encodes CASRYYMESEAFF. The chain combines TRBV2 with TRBJ1-1; D unclear. V was shortened by 6 bases and J by 7 bases, with 15 bases between the two germline ends. This CDR3 region has 13 residues. Germline CDR1 is SNHLY and CDR2 is FYNNEI.

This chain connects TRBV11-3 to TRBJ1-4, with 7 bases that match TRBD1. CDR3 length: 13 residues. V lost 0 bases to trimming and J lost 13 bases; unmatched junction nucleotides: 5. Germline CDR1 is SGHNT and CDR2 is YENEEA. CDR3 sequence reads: CASSLDDAGGLFF. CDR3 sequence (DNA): TGTGCCAGCAGCTTAGATGACGCAGGGGGACTGTTTTTT.

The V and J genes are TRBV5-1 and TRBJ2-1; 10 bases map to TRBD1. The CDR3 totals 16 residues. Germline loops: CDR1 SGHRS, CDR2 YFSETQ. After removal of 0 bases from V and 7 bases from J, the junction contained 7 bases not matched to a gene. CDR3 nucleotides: TGCGCCAGCAGCTTGGAGTTAGACAGGGGGCGAAATGAGCAGTTCTTC. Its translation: CASSLELDRGRNEQFF.